This is a list of T cell receptor beta chains from one sample in a study of T cells in Graves' hyperthyroidism and ophthalmopathy. TCRdb reprocessed the multiplex PCR reads via MiXCR and lists one record per CDR3 protein. This table has over 300,000 distinct CDR3 sequences, about 15% appearing once. The sequenced sample was blood. Source of these receptors: a woman aged 55-69 years with Graves' hyperthyroidism. Both conserved end residues are part of each CDR3. A D gene is named only where the DNA matches it firmly. Size is omitted from some rows. Given values are once, few, many or a class for expanded clones.

V: TRBV30
J: TRBJ1-2
D: NA
size: many
CDR3: CAWSSGGYGYTF
DNA: TGTGCCTGGAGTTCTGGGGGCTATGGCTACACCTTC

V: TRBV6-1
J: TRBJ2-1
D: NA
size: NA
CDR3: CASSEQIGTRRPFF
DNA: TGTGCCAGCAGTGAACAGATCGGGACCCGGCGGCCGTTCTTC

V: TRBV29-1
J: TRBJ1-2
D: NA
size: NA
CDR3: CSVVPLDRANYGYTF
DNA: TGCAGCGTTGTCCCCCTTGACAGAGCTAACTATGGCTACACCTTC

V: TRBV7-6
J: TRBJ2-2
D: NA
size: few
CDR3: CASSLGQSGVGELFF
DNA: TGTGCCAGCAGCTTGGGCCAATCGGGGGTCGGGGAGCTGTTTTTT

V: TRBV6-2/TRBV6-3
J: TRBJ2-2
D: NA
size: NA
CDR3: CASSGDRSYDTGELFF
DNA: TGTGCCAGCAGTGGAGACAGGTCATATGACACCGGGGAGCTGTTTTTT

V: TRBV9
J: TRBJ2-3
D: NA
size: NA
CDR3: CASSVVGNTGTQYF
DNA: TGTGCCAGCAGCGTAGTTGGGAACACAGGCACGCAGTATTTT

V: TRBV12-3/TRBV12-4
J: TRBJ1-2
D: NA
size: many
CDR3: CASSNHQGGLGQKYGYTF
DNA: TGTGCCAGCAGCAACCATCAGGGTGGACTGGGCCAAAAGTATGGCTACACCTTC

V: TRBV20-1
J: TRBJ1-4
D: NA
size: few
CDR3: CSAPAIGGAEKLFF
DNA: TGCAGTGCCCCAGCTATTGGAGGGGCGGAAAAACTGTTTTTT

V: TRBV27
J: TRBJ1-1
D: NA
size: NA
CDR3: CLSAANTEAFF
DNA: TGCCTCTCGGCCGCGAACACTGAAGCTTTCTTT

V: TRBV20-1
J: TRBJ2-2
D: NA
size: NA
CDR3: CSAGIAENTGELFF
DNA: TGCAGTGCTGGAATAGCGGAGAACACCGGGGAGCTGTTTTTT

V: TRBV10-3
J: TRBJ2-7
D: NA
size: many
CDR3: CAIRGTARGNEQYF
DNA: TGTGCCATCCGGGGGACAGCCCGGGGAAACGAGCAGTACTTC

V: TRBV3-1
J: TRBJ2-1
D: TRBD2
size: many
CDR3: CASSLGTILNEQFF
DNA: TGTGCCAGCAGCCTCGGGACTATTCTGAATGAGCAGTTCTTC

V: TRBV7-9
J: TRBJ2-5
D: TRBD2
size: few
CDR3: CASSATKRGKETQYF
DNA: TGTGCCAGCAGCGCCACGAAGCGGGGAAAGGAGACCCAGTACTTC

V: TRBV12-3/TRBV12-4
J: TRBJ1-5
D: NA
size: NA
CDR3: CASSWSWGSNQPQHF
DNA: TGTGCCAGCAGTTGGAGCTGGGGGAGCAATCAGCCCCAGCATTTT

V: TRBV7-6
J: TRBJ2-3
D: NA
size: many
CDR3: CASSLASRASTDTQYF
DNA: TGTGCCAGCAGCTTAGCGTCCAGGGCAAGCACAGATACGCAGTATTTT

V: TRBV19
J: TRBJ2-3
D: TRBD2
size: few
CDR3: CASSSPGGVTDTQYF
DNA: TGTGCCAGTAGTTCCCCGGGAGGAGTCACAGATACGCAGTATTTT

V: TRBV6-5
J: TRBJ1-1
D: NA
size: NA
CDR3: CASSYSTVNTEAFF
DNA: TGTGCCAGCAGTTACTCGACAGTAAACACTGAAGCTTTCTTT

V: TRBV10-3
J: TRBJ1-1
D: NA
size: few
CDR3: CAITPRRGNEAFF
DNA: TGTGCCATCACCCCGAGGAGGGGCAATGAAGCTTTCTTT

V: TRBV19
J: TRBJ2-3
D: TRBD2
size: few
CDR3: CASSRTSGGGTDTQYF
DNA: TGTGCCAGTAGTCGGACTAGCGGGGGGGGCACAGATACGCAGTATTTT

V: TRBV2
J: TRBJ1-6
D: TRBD1
size: many
CDR3: CASPGQGNSPLHF
DNA: TGTGCCAGTCCGGGACAGGGAAATTCACCCCTCCACTTT

V: TRBV6-1
J: TRBJ1-5
D: NA
size: once
CDR3: CASNSVGPQHF
DNA: TGTGCCAGCAATAGCGTCGGGCCCCAGCATTTT

V: TRBV20-1
J: TRBJ2-1
D: TRBD2
size: once
CDR3: CSASAWASGSNNEQFF
DNA: TGCAGTGCTAGTGCCTGGGCTAGCGGGAGCAACAATGAGCAGTTCTTC

V: TRBV12-3/TRBV12-4
J: TRBJ2-1
D: NA
size: many
CDR3: CASSPRKTGSQFF
DNA: TGTGCCAGCAGTCCCAGAAAGACCGGATCGCAGTTCTTC

V: TRBV24-1
J: TRBJ2-1
D: TRBD2
size: NA
CDR3: CATSEGLAGGANEQFF
DNA: TGTGCCACCAGTGAAGGGCTAGCGGGAGGGGCGAATGAGCAGTTCTTC

V: TRBV7-8
J: TRBJ2-3
D: NA
size: many
CDR3: CASTLASTDTQYF
DNA: TGTGCCAGCACCCTAGCGAGCACAGATACGCAGTATTTT

V: TRBV5-1
J: TRBJ2-5
D: NA
size: many
CDR3: CASSLGSYEGKYF
DNA: TGCGCCAGCAGCTTGGGCTCCTACGAAGGGAAGTACTTC

V: TRBV7-9
J: TRBJ2-7
D: NA
size: few
CDR3: CASSGSWLSYEQYF
DNA: TGCGCCAGTAGTGGGAGCTGGCTTTCCTACGAGCAGTACTTC

V: TRBV19
J: TRBJ2-7
D: TRBD1
size: NA
CDR3: CASSSRDSAYEQYF
DNA: TGTGCCAGTAGTAGCCGGGACAGTGCCTACGAGCAGTACTTC

V: TRBV11-2
J: TRBJ2-2
D: NA
size: many
CDR3: CASSLVFQFFGTGTGELFF
DNA: TGTGCCAGCAGCTTAGTGTTTCAATTTTTTGGGACTGGCACCGGGGAGCTGTTTTTT

V: TRBV28
J: TRBJ1-3
D: NA
size: NA
CDR3: CASSLDPSPGNTIYF
DNA: TGTGCCAGCAGTTTAGACCCTAGCCCTGGAAACACCATATATTTT

V: TRBV18
J: TRBJ1-3
D: NA
size: few
CDR3: CASSPPGQEFGNTIYF
DNA: TGTGCCAGCTCACCACCGGGACAAGAATTTGGAAACACCATATATTTT

V: TRBV12-3/TRBV12-4
J: TRBJ2-1
D: TRBD2
size: many
CDR3: CASSLRGTSGRAGEQFF
DNA: TGTGCCAGCAGTTTGAGGGGGACTAGCGGGAGGGCGGGTGAGCAGTTCTTC

V: TRBV10-3
J: TRBJ1-1
D: NA
size: many
CDR3: CAISESQGITEAFF
DNA: TGTGCCATCAGTGAGTCGCAGGGGATCACTGAAGCTTTCTTT

V: TRBV19
J: TRBJ2-7
D: TRBD1
size: once
CDR3: CASSISGTGYNEQYF
DNA: TGTGCCAGTAGTATAAGTGGGACAGGCTACAACGAGCAGTACTTC

V: TRBV20-1
J: TRBJ2-3
D: NA
size: many
CDR3: CSARGPAARLDPTQYF
DNA: TGCAGTGCTAGAGGCCCCGCTGCCCGGCTAGACCCTACGCAGTATTTT

V: TRBV9
J: TRBJ2-1
D: TRBD2
size: NA
CDR3: CASSVSVPTRAGGVNEQFF
DNA: TGTGCCAGCAGCGTTTCGGTTCCGACTAGAGCGGGAGGGGTTAATGAGCAGTTCTTC

V: TRBV18
J: TRBJ1-2
D: NA
size: many
CDR3: CASSPPNRDPVGYTF
DNA: TGTGCCAGCTCACCACCAAACAGGGATCCCGTTGGCTACACCTTC

V: TRBV24-1
J: TRBJ1-3
D: NA
size: NA
CDR3: CATSPWAVTSEYF
DNA: TGTGCCACCAGCCCTTGGGCCGTTACCTCTGAGTATTTT